One and the same sample provided the 11 T cell receptor beta chains below, sequenced in a study of cytomegalovirus exposure and HLA in healthy donors. The PCR contained 60 Vbeta and 13 Jbeta primers. Here immunoSEQ multiplex PCR was the method, and the copy in TCRdb shows in-frame clones only, minus some. The sample shows 130,000 to 150,000 clones, approximately 79% of them seen only once. Sequencing was performed on PBMCs. The receptors stem from a woman aged 40 to 50 in good health and CMV-seropositive.

V and J are TRBV10-3 and TRBJ2-2; TRBD1 might be the D (5 bases). The CDR3 extends over 13 amino acids. Germline CDR1 is ENHRY and CDR2 is SYGVKD. Trimming removed 6 bases at V and 4 bases at J, with 9 bases between. The CDR3 loop reads CAISRASTGELFF. The CDR3 nucleotides are TGTGCCATCAGCAGGGCGAGCACCGGGGAGCTGTTTTTT.

This clone has a handful of counts. The chain carries TRBV4-1 and TRBJ1-2, with TRBD1 matching 9 bases. The V and J ends lost 4 bases and 4 bases, in that order; junction bases with no gene match: 10. The CDR3 runs to 16 residues. Germline V lookup: CDR1 MGHRA, CDR2 YSYEKL. The CDR3, as DNA: TGCGCCAGCAGCCTCCACGCAACAGGGGGCCCCTATGGCTACACCTTC. This gives the protein CASSLHATGGPYGYTF.

V usage is TRBV5-4 and J usage is TRBJ1-1; TRBD1 matches at 8 bases. Germline V gives CDR1 SGHNT, CDR2 YYREEE (reference sequence). V shed 2 bases and J 5 bases; nucleotides not matched to a gene: 2. The CDR3 runs to 13 residues. CDR3 sequence (DNA): TGTGCCAGCAGCTTACAGGGGGGGACTGAAGCTTTCTTT. This codes for CASSLQGGTEAFF.

This clone has a single count. The rearrangement joins TRBV7-6 to TRBJ1-6; TRBD1 is a possible D gene (6 bases). The V end was cut by 1 base, the J end by 5 bases, with 12 bases between. CDR1 is SGHVS and CDR2 is FNYEAQ in the germline V gene. The CDR3 has 16 amino acids. The CDR3 bases are TGTGCCAGCAGCTTAGATACAGGGCTAGATAATTCACCCCTCCACTTT. It is translated as CASSLDTGLDNSPLHF.

V gene TRBV5-6 combines with J gene TRBJ1-1; unclear D gene. Deletions cut 5 bases from V and 3 bases from J, with 14 bases between. This CDR3 has 14 residues. Germline lookup yields CDR1 SGHDT and CDR2 YYEEEE. CDR3 nucleotide sequence: TGTGCCAGCAGTTGGGTCAATGCGGACACTGAAGCTTTCTTT. This sequence encodes CASSWVNADTEAFF.

This clone was picked up a small number of times. This sequence joins TRBV7-2 and TRBJ2-5; weak D call: TRBD1 (5 bases). This CDR3 is built from 13 residues. Germline values: CDR1 SGHTA, CDR2 FQGNSA. V shed 6 bases and J shed 6 bases, with 14 bases lying between them. The CDR3 nucleotides are TGTGCCAGCAGTGAAAGGACAATGAAGACCCAGTACTTC. It is translated as CASSERTMKTQYF.

The chain carries TRBV18 and TRBJ1-2, with 8 bases that match TRBD1. The V gene end was trimmed by 3 bases and the J gene end by 2 bases; junction bases not matched to a gene: 5. CDR3 size: 15 residues. Germline-derived CDR1 and CDR2 are KGHSH and LQKENI. The CDR3 loop is CASSPNRDRNYGYTF. CDR3 sequence (DNA): TGTGCCAGCTCACCGAACCGGGACAGGAACTATGGCTACACCTTC.

V gene TRBV13 combines with J gene TRBJ1-2; D is perhaps TRBD1 (6 bases). Germline V lookup: CDR1 PRHDT, CDR2 FYEKMQ (reference sequence). This CDR3 is 14 amino acids long. V gave up 6 bases and J gave up 3 bases, with 14 bases separating them. The CDR3 nucleotides read TGTGCCAGCAGGCGGACAGAGCTGTACTATGGCTACACCTTC. Its protein product is CASRRTELYYGYTF.

This clone was counted only a few times. The chain links TRBV5-1 to TRBJ1-1, with 9 bases matching TRBD1. The CDR3 is made up of 14 amino acids. Germline CDR1 and CDR2: SGHRS and YFSETQ. V lost 7 bases and J lost 0; bases outside the gene matches: 4. The CDR3, as DNA: TGCGCCAGCCACAGGGGGCCGATGAACACTGAAGCTTTCTTT. It translates to CASHRGPMNTEAFF.

The V and J genes are TRBV28 and TRBJ1-1, with D possibly being TRBD1 (5 bases). V was pared by 6 bases and J by 6 bases, with 11 bases between. Germline values: CDR1 MDHEN, CDR2 SYDVKM. The CDR3 runs to 12 residues. The chain's CDR3 is CASRGGGPEAFF. CDR3 nucleotides: TGTGCCAGCAGGGGGGGAGGGCCTGAAGCTTTCTTT.

This sequence joins TRBV10-3 and TRBJ1-1; 8 bases are a match to TRBD1. The J segment lost 5 bases and the V segment lost 10 bases, leaving 9 bases of the junction unmatched. The CDR3 consists of 13 residues. Germline assignment: CDR1 ENHRY and CDR2 SYGVKD. The CDR3 spells CATAGQGLTEAFF. The CDR3 coding sequence is TGTGCCACGGCTGGACAGGGATTAACTGAAGCTTTCTTT.